These T cell receptor beta chains were read from a single sample in a study of memory CD4+ T cells and cytomegalovirus serostatus. The assay was immunoSEQ multiplex PCR, and TCRdb's table has in-frame clones only and misses some. The table has 55,000 to 65,000 clones, approximately 78% seen once. Sequencing was carried out using memory CD4+ T cells from blood. These receptors all come from an adult in good health and CMV-seronegative. The CDR3 runs from the conserved cysteine through the conserved F or W. Each record gives: V gene, CDR3 length, J gene, clone size, CDR3 protein. Clone sizes are given selectively: once, few, many, or a class where the clone is expanded.

>TRBV6-1|16|TRBJ2-1|few
CASSEPGLAGPTEQFF
>TRBV6-6|15|TRBJ1-1|.
CASSRRQTGNTEAFF
>TRBV28|13|TRBJ1-1|few
CASSPQILTEAFF
>TRBV6-7|15|TRBJ2-5|.
CASTRVQGPQETQYF
>TRBV5-1|14|TRBJ1-4|.
CASSLVSVNEKLFF
>TRBV6-5|13|TRBJ1-2|.
CASSEGWKDGYTF
>TRBV2|13|TRBJ1-2|.
CASRDGRMGGYTF
>TRBV7-6|17|TRBJ2-3|few
CASSLAGLAIRTDTQYF
>TRBV7-2|15|TRBJ2-2|.
CASRGDSGNTGELFF
>TRBV2|14|TRBJ2-7|few
CASIRTGGAYEQYF
>TRBV6-6|12|TRBJ2-7|.
CASSFLAEEQYF
>TRBV5-5|15|TRBJ1-5|.
CASSGGTGNNQPQHF
>TRBV7-9|11|TRBJ2-7|.
CASADTYEQYF
>TRBV29-1|13|TRBJ1-5|.
CSVQGARDQPQHF
>TRBV18|13|TRBJ2-7|.
CASSPGQYYEQYF
>TRBV5-1|19|TRBJ2-3|.
CASSLGRVAASGRVDTQYF
>TRBV7-3|15|TRBJ2-7|once
CASSPQPSGSGEQYF
>TRBV18|17|TRBJ2-1|.
CASRDFHREKTYNEQFF
>TRBV5-8|19|TRBJ2-5|.
CASSSGLAGDGKRWKTQYF
>TRBV6-5|15|TRBJ2-7|.
CASSRGLASSYEQYF
>TRBV19|14|TRBJ2-3|.
CATTRTGRADTQYF
>TRBV11-2|16|TRBJ2-1|.
CASSGLLATPYNEQFF
>TRBV27|15|TRBJ1-1|once
CASSSHLAGGSVAFF
>TRBV18|15|TRBJ1-2|.
CASSPRQGEDYGYTF
>TRBV29-1|13|TRBJ2-7|once
CSVAQRDRRFQYF
>TRBV7-9|16|TRBJ1-1|.
CASSSAKGNGRTEAFF
>TRBV15|12|TRBJ2-1|few
CATSRGGREQFF
>TRBV10-2|16|TRBJ1-1|.
CASSEGRGGKNTEAFF
>TRBV19|14|TRBJ2-7|.
CASSINRGNYEQYF
>TRBV7-9|15|TRBJ2-5|.
CASSLGAGGPGTQYF
>TRBV11-2|16|TRBJ2-1|few
CASSLRGRDGYYEQFF
>TRBV19|14|TRBJ2-3|.
CASNEGMGTDTQYF
>TRBV19|15|TRBJ2-3|.
CASSIDRGRTDTQYF
>TRBV5-4|15|TRBJ2-1|.
CASSLTAGGINEQFF
>TRBV7-9|15|TRBJ1-5|.
CASSPRDSRGAPQHF
>TRBV29-1|13|TRBJ1-5|once
CSVIRERNQPQHF
>TRBV7-9|16|TRBJ1-2|once
CASSSAGTGAFYGYTF
>TRBV11-2|16|TRBJ2-1|.
CASSKGLAGPNNEQFF
>TRBV2|15|TRBJ2-2|.
CASSAQGASTGELFF
>TRBV20-1|9|TRBJ1-1|.
CSAPRIGFF
>TRBV18|13|TRBJ2-7|once
CASSEALRYEQYF
>TRBV21-1|17|TRBJ2-5|.
CASSKVKREGLSETQYF
>TRBV6-5|15|TRBJ2-7|.
CASSTPQGAPYEQYF
>TRBV18|15|TRBJ2-1|.
CASSPQGQGVNEQFF
>TRBV13|12|TRBJ2-5|.
CASSAAQETQYF
>TRBV4-2|16|TRBJ2-1|.
CASSQDSSGRGYEQFF
>TRBV21-1|15|TRBJ1-1|.
CASSKLDRLNTEAFF
>TRBV11-1|15|TRBJ2-2|.
CASSLATGGTGELFF
>TRBV14|16|TRBJ2-3|.
CASSPLGGLRTDTQYF